A selection of T cell receptor beta chains follows, all from one sample in a study of CXCR3-negative and CXCR3-positive naive CD8 T cells. From the 5' RACE reads, TCRdb lists one entry per CDR3 protein and no DNA. Its listing shows over 100,000 distinct CDR3 sequences. Sequenced material: naive CXCR3- CD8+ T cells from blood. Receptors originate from a human donor in good health. Some clones in this sample may be carry-over from other donors' samples. Both conserved end residues are part of each CDR3.

TRBV9	TRBJ2-1	CASSVATGVNEQFF
TRBV7-9	TRBJ2-2	CASSPAAGELFF
TRBV27	TRBJ2-7	CASSPSRTGPTFYEQYF
TRBV6-5	TRBJ2-1	CASSAPRLAGDNEQFF
TRBV12-3/TRBV12-4	TRBJ1-5	CASSFFGARGNQPQHF
TRBV29-1	TRBJ1-1	CSVGVRQDKNEAFF
TRBV28	TRBJ2-7	CASSSLVQGPLYEQYF
TRBV14	TRBJ2-1	CASSQDLVGQVYEQFF
TRBV4-3	TRBJ1-5	CASSQGTQNGGPQHF
TRBV5-1	TRBJ2-7	CASSLGGGGEQYF
TRBV7-8	TRBJ2-1	CASSLFQGSYNEQFF
TRBV29-1	TRBJ2-1	CSVEVRGQGYGEQFF
TRBV28	TRBJ2-5	CASSPSSETQYF
TRBV29-1	TRBJ2-7	CSGGGDHEQYF
TRBV28	TRBJ2-1	CASSYLVGTSFGEQFF
TRBV29-1	TRBJ2-7	CSVRSDPGEQYF
TRBV7-6	TRBJ2-5	CASSFGTGGRFETQYF
TRBV9	TRBJ2-1	CASSALSNEQFF
TRBV5-8	TRBJ2-6	CASSLPPGNRGWIGANVLTF
TRBV7-3	TRBJ2-1	CASSFNPEVAGSSYNEQFF
TRBV28	TRBJ1-2	CASSASPRQGSDYGYTF
TRBV28	TRBJ2-7	CASSSPATVRYF